This T cell receptor beta chain is from a study of blood T cell repertoires in COVID-19. In the study overall: From T cells, B-cell-depleted T cells, or PBMCs came the material, which was cDNA or gDNA.

Produced via immunoSEQ multiplex PCR; TCRdb's table is partial and in-frame only. The data show roughly 300,000 clones, with more than 90% seen just once and 18% held by the top ten. Participants, about 18 to 90 years old, spanned 25 or so US areas. Allocation to cohorts depended on clinical history reported by the participants. Recovered status in Cohort 3 required two negative PCRs, clearance, or symptom resolution. J lost 5 bases, V lost 7 bases, and 7 bases had no gene match. There are 13 residues in the CDR3. The germline V gene encodes CDR1 MNHEY and CDR2 SVGAGI. The sequence was collected from a young woman who had recovered from COVID-19. The sample comprised PBMCs or T cells enriched from blood (not recorded which). The rearrangement uses TRBV6-5 and TRBJ1-2; 7 bases are a match to TRBD1. The CDR3 DNA reads as TGTGCCAGCACCGAGACAGGGTATTATGGCTACACCTTC. Protein sequence: CASTETGYYGYTF.